This T cell receptor beta chain was sequenced during a study of T cells in Graves' hyperthyroidism and ophthalmopathy. Study conclusions and caveats: Ophthalmopathy, which appeared later, was predicted by the model a median roughly 6.4 months before onset.

This clonotype was seen at least ten times. Antigen specificity is unknown. Graves' hyperthyroidism without ophthalmopathy progression within 18 months was termed stable. This CDR3 contains 14 residues. Germline V gene data show CDR1 as SGHKS and CDR2 as YYEKEE (reference sequence). The V end was cut by 4 bases, the J end by 2 bases, with 12 bases between. RNA transcripts were the template for amplifying TCR beta CDR3 regions. A set of HTBI primers served as the primers for a first-round RT-PCR of the TCR CDR3. Each CDR3 protein is one row after TCRdb ran MiXCR on the multiplex PCR reads. This table holds around 180,000 distinct CDR3 sequences, 15% to 20% found once.

The rearrangement links TRBV5-5 to TRBJ1-1; TRBD1 might be the D (6 bases). The material sequenced was blood. The sequence derives from a woman in her forties or fifties with Graves' hyperthyroidism. The CDR3 region is CASSPGQFNTEAFF. The CDR3 coding sequence is TGTGCCAGCAGCCCCGGACAGTTTAACACTGAAGCTTTCTTT.